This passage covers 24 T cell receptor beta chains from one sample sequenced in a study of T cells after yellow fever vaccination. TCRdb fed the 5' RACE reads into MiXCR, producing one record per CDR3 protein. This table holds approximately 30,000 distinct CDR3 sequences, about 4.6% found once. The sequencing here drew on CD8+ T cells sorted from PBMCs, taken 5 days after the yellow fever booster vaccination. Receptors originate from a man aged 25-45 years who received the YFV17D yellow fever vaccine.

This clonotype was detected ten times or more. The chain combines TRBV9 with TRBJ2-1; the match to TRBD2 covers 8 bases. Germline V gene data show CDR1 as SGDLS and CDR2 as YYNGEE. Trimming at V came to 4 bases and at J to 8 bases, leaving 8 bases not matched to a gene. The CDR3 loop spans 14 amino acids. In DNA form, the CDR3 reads TGTGCCAGCAGCCCCGGGGGGGGGAGGTATGAGCAGTTCTTC. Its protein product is CASSPGGGRYEQFF.

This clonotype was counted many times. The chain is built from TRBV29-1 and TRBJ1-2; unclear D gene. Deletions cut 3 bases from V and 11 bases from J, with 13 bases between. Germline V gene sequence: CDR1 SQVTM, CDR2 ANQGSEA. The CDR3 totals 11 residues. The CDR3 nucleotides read TGCAGCGTTGAGGGCGGAGGTCCATACACCTTC. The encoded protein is CSVEGGGPYTF.

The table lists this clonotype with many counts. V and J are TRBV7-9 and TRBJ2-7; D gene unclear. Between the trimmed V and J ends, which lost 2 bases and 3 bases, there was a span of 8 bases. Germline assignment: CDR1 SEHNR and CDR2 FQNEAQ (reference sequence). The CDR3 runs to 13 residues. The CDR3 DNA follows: TGTGCCAGCAGCTTACCCTACGACTACGAGCAGTACTTC. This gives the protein CASSLPYDYEQYF.

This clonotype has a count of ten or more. The DNA for the CDR3 is TGTGCCAGCAGTGAAGGGCAGGGGTTAGGCAATGAGCAGTTCTTC. Its protein product is CASSEGQGLGNEQFF. This rearrangement joins TRBV25-1 to TRBJ2-1; D is perhaps TRBD1 (6 bases). The CDR3 contains 15 residues. The germline CDR1 and CDR2 sequences are MGHDK and SYGVNS. Trimming cost V 2 bases and J 6 bases, with 14 bases left between them.

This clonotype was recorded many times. The CDR3 nucleotides are TGTGCCAGCAGCGCGGTGCTTGAGCAGTTCTTC. Its protein is CASSAVLEQFF. The chain uses TRBV11-2 and TRBJ2-1, with D hard to call. The CDR3 totals 11 residues. Germline CDR1 and CDR2: SGHAT and FQNNGV. Trimming cost V 5 bases and J 9 bases, with 8 bases left between them.

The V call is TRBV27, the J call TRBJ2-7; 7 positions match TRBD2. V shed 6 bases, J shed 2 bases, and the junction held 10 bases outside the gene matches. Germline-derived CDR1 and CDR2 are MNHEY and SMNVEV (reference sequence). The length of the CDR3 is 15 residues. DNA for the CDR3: TGTGCCAGCAGCCAATGGGGGGGTACGCCCTACGAGCAGTACTTC. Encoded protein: CASSQWGGTPYEQYF.

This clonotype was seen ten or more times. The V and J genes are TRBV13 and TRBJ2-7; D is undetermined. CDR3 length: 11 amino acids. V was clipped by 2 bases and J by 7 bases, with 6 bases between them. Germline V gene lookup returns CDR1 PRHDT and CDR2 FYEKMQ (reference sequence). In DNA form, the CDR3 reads TGTGCCAGCAGCTTAATACGGGAGCAGTACTTC. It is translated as CASSLIREQYF.

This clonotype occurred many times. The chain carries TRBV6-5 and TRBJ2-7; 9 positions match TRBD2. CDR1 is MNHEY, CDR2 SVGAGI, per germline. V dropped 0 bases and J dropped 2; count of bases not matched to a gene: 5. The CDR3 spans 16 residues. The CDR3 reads CASSYSRLAETYEQYF. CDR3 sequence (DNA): TGTGCCAGCAGTTACTCGAGACTAGCGGAGACCTACGAGCAGTACTTC.

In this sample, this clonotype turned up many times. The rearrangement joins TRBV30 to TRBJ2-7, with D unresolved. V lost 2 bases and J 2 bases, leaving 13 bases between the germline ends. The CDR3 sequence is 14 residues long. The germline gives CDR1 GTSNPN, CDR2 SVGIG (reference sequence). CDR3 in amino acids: CAWSTSGPPYEQYF. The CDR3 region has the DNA TGTGCCTGGAGTACTTCAGGACCCCCCTACGAGCAGTACTTC.

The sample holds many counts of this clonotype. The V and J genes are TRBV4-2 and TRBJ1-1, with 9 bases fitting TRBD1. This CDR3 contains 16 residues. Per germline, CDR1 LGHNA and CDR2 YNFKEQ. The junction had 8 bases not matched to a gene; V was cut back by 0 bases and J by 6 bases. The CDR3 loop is CASSQDLGQGSAEAFF. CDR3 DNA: TGTGCCAGCAGCCAAGATCTTGGACAGGGGTCCGCTGAAGCTTTCTTT.

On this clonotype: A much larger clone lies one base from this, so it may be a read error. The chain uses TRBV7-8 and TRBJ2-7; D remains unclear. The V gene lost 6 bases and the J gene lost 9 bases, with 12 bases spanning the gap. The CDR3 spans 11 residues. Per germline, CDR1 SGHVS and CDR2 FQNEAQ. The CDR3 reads CASRTLGVQYF. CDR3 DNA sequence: TGTGCCAGCAGGACGCTGGGCGTGCAGTACTTC. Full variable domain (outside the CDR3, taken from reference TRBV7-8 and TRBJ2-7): GAGVSQSPRYKVAKRGQDVALRCDPISGHVSLFWYQQALGQGPEFLTYFQNEAQLDKSGLPSDRFFAERPEGSVSTLKIQRTQQEDSAVYLCASRTLGVQYFGPGTRLTVT.

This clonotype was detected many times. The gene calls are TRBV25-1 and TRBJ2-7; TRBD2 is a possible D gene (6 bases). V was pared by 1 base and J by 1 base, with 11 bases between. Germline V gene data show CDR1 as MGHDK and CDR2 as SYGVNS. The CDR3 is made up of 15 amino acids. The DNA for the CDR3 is TGTGCCAGCAGTGAATGGAGCGGGCGATCCTACGAGCAGTACTTC. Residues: CASSEWSGRSYEQYF.

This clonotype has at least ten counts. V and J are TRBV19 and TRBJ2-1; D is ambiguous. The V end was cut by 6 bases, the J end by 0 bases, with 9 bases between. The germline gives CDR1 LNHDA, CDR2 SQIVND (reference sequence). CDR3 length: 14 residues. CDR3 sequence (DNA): TGTGCCAGTAGCGGGCTGTCCTCCTACAATGAGCAGTTCTTC. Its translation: CASSGLSSYNEQFF.

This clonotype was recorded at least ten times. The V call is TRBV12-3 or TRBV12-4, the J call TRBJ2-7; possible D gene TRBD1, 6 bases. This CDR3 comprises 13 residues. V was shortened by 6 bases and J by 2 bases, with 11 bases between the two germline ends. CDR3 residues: CASSHGQTYEQYF. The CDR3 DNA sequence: TGTGCCAGCAGCCATGGACAGACCTACGAGCAGTACTTC.

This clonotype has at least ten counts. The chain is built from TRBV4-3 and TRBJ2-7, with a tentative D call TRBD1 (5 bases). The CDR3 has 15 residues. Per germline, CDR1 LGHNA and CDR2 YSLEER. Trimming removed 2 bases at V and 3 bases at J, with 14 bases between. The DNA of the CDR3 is TGCGCCAGCAGCCAACAGCAGGGAACTAACTACGAGCAGTACTTC. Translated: CASSQQQGTNYEQYF.

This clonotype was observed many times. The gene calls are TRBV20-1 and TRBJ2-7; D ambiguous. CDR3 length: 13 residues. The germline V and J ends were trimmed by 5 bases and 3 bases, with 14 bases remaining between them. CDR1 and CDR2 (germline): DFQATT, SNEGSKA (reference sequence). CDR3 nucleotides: TGCAGTGCTCACACGACCTCAGGCTACGAGCAGTACTTC. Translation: CSAHTTSGYEQYF.

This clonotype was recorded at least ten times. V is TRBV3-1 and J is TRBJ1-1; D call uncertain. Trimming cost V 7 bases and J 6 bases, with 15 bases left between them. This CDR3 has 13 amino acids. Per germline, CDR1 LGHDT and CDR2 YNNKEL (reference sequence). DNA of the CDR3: TGTGCCAGCAATACCCTGTACGGGGCTGAAGCTTTCTTT. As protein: CASNTLYGAEAFF.

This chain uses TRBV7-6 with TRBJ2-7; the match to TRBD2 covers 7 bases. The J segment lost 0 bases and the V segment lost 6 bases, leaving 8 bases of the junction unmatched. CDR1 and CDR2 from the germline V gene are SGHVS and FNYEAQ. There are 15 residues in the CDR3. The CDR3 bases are TGTGCCAGCAGTGGGGGGAGCGGGGCCTCCTACGAGCAGTACTTC. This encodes CASSGGSGASYEQYF.

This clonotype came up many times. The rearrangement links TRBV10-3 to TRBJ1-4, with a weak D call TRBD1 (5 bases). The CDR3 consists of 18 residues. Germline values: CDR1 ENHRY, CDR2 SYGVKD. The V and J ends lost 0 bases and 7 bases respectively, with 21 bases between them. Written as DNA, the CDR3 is TGTGCCATCAGTGAGTCAAAGGGGACTATGTCAGGCGGTGAAAAACTGTTTTTT. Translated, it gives CAISESKGTMSGGEKLFF.

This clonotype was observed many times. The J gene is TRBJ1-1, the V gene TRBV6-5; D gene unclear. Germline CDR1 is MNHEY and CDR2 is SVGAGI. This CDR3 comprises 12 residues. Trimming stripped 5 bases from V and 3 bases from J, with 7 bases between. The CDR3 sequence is CASSRAHTEAFF. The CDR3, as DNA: TGTGCCAGCAGTAGGGCCCACACTGAAGCTTTCTTT.

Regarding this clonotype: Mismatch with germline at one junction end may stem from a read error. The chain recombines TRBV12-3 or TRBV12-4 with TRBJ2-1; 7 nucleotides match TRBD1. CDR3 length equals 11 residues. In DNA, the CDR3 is TGTGCCAGCACATTAGGAGACAGGGCCCTCTTC. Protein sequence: CASTLGDRALF.

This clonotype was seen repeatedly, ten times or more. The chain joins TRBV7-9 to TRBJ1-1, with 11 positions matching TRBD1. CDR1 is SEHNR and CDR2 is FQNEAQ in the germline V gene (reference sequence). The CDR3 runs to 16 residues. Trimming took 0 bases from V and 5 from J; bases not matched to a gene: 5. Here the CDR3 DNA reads TGTGCCAGCAGCTTAGCGCCGGGACAGGGGGAGACTGAAGCTTTCTTT. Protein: CASSLAPGQGETEAFF.

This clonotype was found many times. The CDR3 DNA is TGTGCCAGCAGCCAAGGACTAGCGGGAGGCGTCACAGATACGCAGTATTTT. This codes for CASSQGLAGGVTDTQYF. This chain uses TRBV4-2 with TRBJ2-3, with 13 bases matching TRBD2. The CDR3 is 17 amino acids. With V trimmed by 1 base and J by 2 bases, 3 bases remained unmatched. Germline assignment: CDR1 LGHNA and CDR2 YNFKEQ.

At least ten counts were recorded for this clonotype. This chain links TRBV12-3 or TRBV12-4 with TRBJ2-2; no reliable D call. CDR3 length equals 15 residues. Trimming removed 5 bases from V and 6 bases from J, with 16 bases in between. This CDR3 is CASSPLRRASGELFF. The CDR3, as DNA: TGTGCCAGCAGTCCCCTCCGAAGGGCCTCCGGGGAGCTGTTTTTT.